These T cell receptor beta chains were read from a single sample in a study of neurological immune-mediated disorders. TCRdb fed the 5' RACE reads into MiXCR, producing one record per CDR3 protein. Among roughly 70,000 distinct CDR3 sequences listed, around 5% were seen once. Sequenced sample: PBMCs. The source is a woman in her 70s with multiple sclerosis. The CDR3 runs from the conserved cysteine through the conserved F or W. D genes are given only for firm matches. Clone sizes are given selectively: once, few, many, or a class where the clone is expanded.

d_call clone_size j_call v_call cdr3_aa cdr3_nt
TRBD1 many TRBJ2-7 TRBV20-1 CSARDLGQGAGEQYF TGCAGTGCTAGAGACCTGGGACAGGGGGCAGGGGAGCAGTACTTC
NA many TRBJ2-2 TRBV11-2 CASSLGATGELFF TGTGCCAGCAGCTTAGGAGCTACCGGGGAGCTGTTTTTT
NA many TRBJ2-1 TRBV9 CASSVGVEEQFF TGTGCCAGCAGCGTAGGGGTGGAGGAGCAGTTCTTC
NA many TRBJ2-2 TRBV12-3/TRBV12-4 CASSLLASTGELFF TGTGCCAGCAGTTTATTGGCCTCAACCGGGGAGCTGTTTTTT
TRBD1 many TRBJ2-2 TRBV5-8 CASSYTRTGYTGELFF TGTGCCAGCAGCTATACTAGGACAGGCTACACCGGGGAGCTGTTTTTT
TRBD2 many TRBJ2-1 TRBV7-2 CASSPLAGSGRSSYNEQFF TGTGCCAGCAGCCCCCTGGCCGGTAGCGGGAGGAGCTCCTACAATGAGCAGTTCTTC
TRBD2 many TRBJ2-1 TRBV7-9 CASSLGAGLAAFF TGTGCCAGCAGCTTAGGGGCGGGACTAGCGGCGTTCTTC
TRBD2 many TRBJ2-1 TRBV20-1 CSAREGGSERGGLYNEQFF TGCAGTGCTAGAGAGGGGGGGAGTGAAAGGGGAGGCCTTTACAATGAGCAGTTCTTC
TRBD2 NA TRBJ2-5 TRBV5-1 CASRLAGETQYF TGCGCCAGCAGATTAGCGGGGGAGACCCAGTACTTC
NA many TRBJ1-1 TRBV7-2 CASSVRGNTEAFF TGTGCCAGCAGCGTCAGGGGTAACACTGAAGCTTTCTTT
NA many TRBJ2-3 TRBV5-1 CASSLWEGIDTQYF TGCGCCAGCAGCTTGTGGGAAGGGATAGATACGCAGTATTTT
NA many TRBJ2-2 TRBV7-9 CASSSLGGASTGELFF TGTGCCAGCAGCTCCCTGGGCGGGGCGAGCACCGGGGAGCTGTTTTTT
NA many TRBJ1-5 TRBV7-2 CASSLVGSGVINQPQHF TGTGCCAGCAGCTTAGTAGGTAGTGGGGTAATAAATCAGCCCCAGCATTTT
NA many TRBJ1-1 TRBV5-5 CASSRQGTEAFF TGTGCCAGCAGCCGGCAGGGGACTGAAGCTTTCTTT
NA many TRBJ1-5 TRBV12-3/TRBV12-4 CASSKDSLGNQPQHF TGTGCCAGCAGTAAGGACAGCCTGGGCAATCAGCCCCAGCATTTT
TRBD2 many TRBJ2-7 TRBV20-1 CSASGTNNYEQYF TGCAGTGCTAGTGGGACTAATAATTACGAGCAGTACTTC
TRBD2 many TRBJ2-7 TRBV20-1 CSARDAGGQKGEQYF TGCAGTGCTAGAGATGCGGGAGGGCAAAAGGGGGAGCAGTACTTC
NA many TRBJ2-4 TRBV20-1 CSARVASAGQYF TGCAGTGCTAGAGTCGCTTCCGCTGGCCAGTACTTC
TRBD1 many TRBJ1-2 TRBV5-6 CASSGLGGQGNYGYTF TGTGCCAGCAGCGGTTTGGGGGGACAGGGGAACTATGGCTACACCTTC
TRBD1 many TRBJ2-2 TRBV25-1 CASSVTGPLNTGELFF TGTGCCAGCAGCGTGACAGGGCCCCTCAACACCGGGGAGCTGTTTTTT
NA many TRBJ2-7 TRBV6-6 CASNGAVTYEQYF TGTGCCAGCAATGGGGCGGTTACCTACGAGCAGTACTTC
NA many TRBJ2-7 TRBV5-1 CASSLRLASQYEQYF TGCGCCAGCAGCTTGAGGCTTGCGAGCCAATACGAGCAGTACTTC
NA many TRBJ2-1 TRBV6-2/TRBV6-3 CASVGLHPYNEQFF TGTGCCAGCGTGGGGCTTCACCCTTACAATGAGCAGTTCTTC
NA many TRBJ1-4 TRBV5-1 CASRDLATNEKLFF TGCGCCAGCAGAGATCTTGCAACTAATGAAAAACTGTTTTTT
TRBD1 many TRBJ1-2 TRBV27 CASRDRVEANYGYTF TGTGCCAGCAGAGACAGGGTGGAGGCTAACTATGGCTACACCTTC
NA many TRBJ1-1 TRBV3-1 CASSPRQTNTEAFF TGTGCCAGCAGCCCCAGACAGACGAACACTGAAGCTTTCTTT
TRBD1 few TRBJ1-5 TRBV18 CASSPGQGNQPQHF TGTGCCAGCTCACCGGGACAGGGCAATCAGCCCCAGCATTTT
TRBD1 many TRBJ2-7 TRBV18 CASSLTGGQEQYF TGTGCCAGCTCGCTTACAGGGGGCCAAGAGCAGTACTTC
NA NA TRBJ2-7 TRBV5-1 CASSLGAPYEQYF TGCGCCAGCAGCTTGGGGGCCCCCTACGAGCAGTACTTC
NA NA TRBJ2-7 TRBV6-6 CATSEDVAGDYEQYF TGTGCCACCTCCGAGGACGTGGCAGGTGACTACGAGCAGTACTTC
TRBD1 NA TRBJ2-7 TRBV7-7 CASSLRPGGSYEQYF TGTGCTAGCAGCTTACGTCCAGGGGGCTCCTACGAGCAGTACTTC
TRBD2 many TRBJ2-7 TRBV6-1 CAIAPLAGPYEQYF TGTGCCATCGCGCCACTAGCGGGGCCCTACGAGCAGTACTTC
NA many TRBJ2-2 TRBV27 CASTRSGRTGELFF TGTGCCAGCACAAGGTCTGGTAGGACCGGGGAGCTGTTTTTT